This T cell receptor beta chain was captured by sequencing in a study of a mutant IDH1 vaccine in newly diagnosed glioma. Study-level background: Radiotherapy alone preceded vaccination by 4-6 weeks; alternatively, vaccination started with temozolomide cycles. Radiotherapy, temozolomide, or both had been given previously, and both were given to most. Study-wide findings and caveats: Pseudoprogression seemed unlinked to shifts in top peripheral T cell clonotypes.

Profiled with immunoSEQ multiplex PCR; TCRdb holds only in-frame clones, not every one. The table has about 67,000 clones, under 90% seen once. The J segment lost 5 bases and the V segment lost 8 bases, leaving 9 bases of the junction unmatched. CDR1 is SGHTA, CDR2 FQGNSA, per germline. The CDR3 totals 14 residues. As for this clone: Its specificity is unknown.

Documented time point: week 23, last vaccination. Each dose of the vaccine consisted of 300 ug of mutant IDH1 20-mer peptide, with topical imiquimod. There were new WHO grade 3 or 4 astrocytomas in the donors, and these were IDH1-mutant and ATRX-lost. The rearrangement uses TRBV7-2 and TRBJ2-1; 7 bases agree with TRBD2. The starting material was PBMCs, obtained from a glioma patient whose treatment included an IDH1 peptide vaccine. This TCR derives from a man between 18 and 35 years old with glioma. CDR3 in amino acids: CASLEGRAHNEQFF. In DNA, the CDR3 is TGTGCCAGCTTGGAGGGGAGGGCACACAATGAGCAGTTCTTC.